One sample yielded the 21 T cell receptor beta chains listed below, sequenced in a study of T cell changes during pregnancy in multiple sclerosis. Using immunoSEQ multiplex PCR, the repertoire was profiled, and TCRdb retains in-frame clones only, with some absent. Among tens of thousands of clones, 75% to 95% were seen once, and the ten largest hold approximately 0.7%. Sequenced material: CD4+ T cells from peripheral blood mononuclear cells, taken before pregnancy. These receptor sequences come from a female donor with multiple sclerosis, enrolled in a pregnancy study.

This clone is judged medium-sized (0.01 to 0.1%). V and J are TRBV29-1 and TRBJ2-2; D call uncertain. This CDR3 contains 11 residues. Germline assignment: CDR1 SQVTM and CDR2 ANQGSEA. The germline V and J ends were trimmed by 8 bases and 6 bases, with 10 bases remaining between them. This chain's CDR3 is CSFRVAGELFF. Written as DNA, the CDR3 is TGCAGCTTCCGTGTCGCCGGGGAGCTGTTTTTT.

The chain uses TRBV6-1 and TRBJ2-7; 9 positions agree with TRBD1. Per germline, CDR1 MNHNS and CDR2 SASEGT. The trim removed 5 bases at V and 3 bases at J, leaving 2 bases unmatched. The CDR3 is made up of 13 amino acids. CDR3 loop: CASSSGQGYEQYF. The DNA for the CDR3 is TGTGCCAGCAGTTCGGGACAGGGCTACGAGCAGTACTTC.

The chain employs TRBV15 and TRBJ2-7; D possibly corresponds to TRBD2 (6 bases). Germline CDR1 LNHNV, CDR2 YYDKDF (reference sequence). V was pared by 1 base and J by 2 bases, with 12 bases between. The CDR3 totals 15 residues. CDR3 sequence: CATSRGSGVAYEQYF. The CDR3 DNA reads as TGTGCCACCAGCAGAGGTAGCGGCGTGGCCTACGAGCAGTACTTC.

This clone showed up just once. The CDR3 DNA reads TGTGCCAGCAGCTTATCAACCCGTCGTGTCAGTGGTGAGCAGTTCTTC. It specifies CASSLSTRRVSGEQFF. The V and J genes are TRBV7-2 and TRBJ2-1; D is unresolved. Germline V lookup: CDR1 SGHTA, CDR2 FQGNSA. V gave up 2 bases and J gave up 9 bases, with 20 bases separating them. The CDR3 has 16 amino acids.

The rearrangement links TRBV29-1 to TRBJ1-5, with a weak D call TRBD1 (6 bases). CDR3 length equals 15 residues. The germline CDR1 and CDR2 sequences are SQVTM and ANQGSEA. Trimming left V 6 bases short and J 1 base short, with 16 bases between. CDR3 DNA sequence: TGCAGCGTCCGGCGGGGGCCCGACAGCAATCAGCCCCAGCATTTT. This gives the protein CSVRRGPDSNQPQHF. Drawing the rest from reference TRBV29-1 and TRBJ1-5, the complete variable domain is SAVISQKPSRDICQRGTSLTIQCQVDSQVTMMFWYRQQPGQSLTLIATANQGSEATYESGFVIDKFPISRPNLTFSTLTVSNMSPEDSSIYLCSVRRGPDSNQPQHFGDGTRLSIL.

The CDR3 is CASSFGGGGMSDTQYF. The CDR3 DNA reads TGTGCCAGCAGCTTTGGCGGCGGGGGGATGTCAGATACGCAGTATTTT. The V call is TRBV5-4, the J call TRBJ2-3; TRBD2 matches at 8 bases. J was trimmed by 4 bases and V by 2 bases; bases with no gene match: 9. CDR3 length: 16 residues. Germline V gene lookup returns CDR1 SGHNT and CDR2 YYREEE (reference sequence).

The V gene is TRBV7-2, the J gene TRBJ2-2; 9 bases map to TRBD2. Germline V gene lookup returns CDR1 SGHTA and CDR2 FQGNSA. The CDR3 is 15 amino acids. V gave up 4 bases and J gave up 6 bases; unmatched junction bases: 6. In nucleotides, the CDR3 is TGTGCCAGCAGCTCTGTTCGCGGGGGGGCCGGGGAGCTGTTTTTT. This translates into CASSSVRGGAGELFF.

The genes are TRBV4-3 and TRBJ2-3; TRBD1 agrees at 7 bases. Germline V CDR1 and CDR2: LGHNA, YSLEER. The CDR3 is made up of 16 amino acids. V dropped 1 base and J dropped 4; count of bases not matched to a gene: 8. The CDR3 DNA reads as TGCGCCAGCAGCCAAGCCGACAGGGCGGTCTCAGATACGCAGTATTTT. The encoded protein is CASSQADRAVSDTQYF.

This clone was seen once. The V gene is TRBV5-1, the J gene TRBJ2-5; D is uncertain. V was trimmed by 4 bases and J by 5 bases, leaving 12 bases between them. Germline V CDR1 and CDR2: SGHRS, YFSETQ. The length of the CDR3 is 13 residues. The DNA for the CDR3 is TGCGCCAGCAGCCATATCCTAGAGGAGACCCAGTACTTC. Amino acid sequence: CASSHILEETQYF.

CDR3 DNA: TGCGCCAGCTCCGTTGGCGGGAGGGCCGATGAGCAGTTCTTC. This sequence encodes CASSVGGRADEQFF. The chain has TRBV10-1 and TRBJ2-1; 9 bases fit TRBD2. Germline V lookup: CDR1 WNHNN, CDR2 SYGVQD (reference sequence). The length of the CDR3 is 14 residues. The V gene end was trimmed by 8 bases and the J gene end by 8 bases; junction bases not matched to a gene: 10.

V is TRBV7-3 and J is TRBJ2-3; 10 bases are a match to TRBD1. The CDR3 consists of 16 residues. Looked up from germline, CDR1 is SGHTA and CDR2 is FQGTGA. V lost 2 bases and J lost 4; bases outside the gene matches: 6. The CDR3 protein is CASSLAGTGASDTQYF. In nucleotides, the CDR3 is TGTGCCAGCAGCTTAGCAGGGACAGGGGCGTCAGATACGCAGTATTTT.

CDR3 residues: CASSTLAGYEQYF. CDR3 nucleotides: TGTGCCAGTAGCACTTTGGCAGGGTACGAGCAGTACTTC. The V and J genes are TRBV19 and TRBJ2-7; tentatively, D is TRBD1 (5 bases). The V gene's germline CDR1 is LNHDA and CDR2 SQIVND (reference sequence). The CDR3 spans 13 residues. Trimming took 6 bases from V and 4 from J, leaving 13 bases between them.

V is TRBV7-2 and J is TRBJ1-6, with 7 bases that match TRBD1. Per the germline V gene, CDR1 is SGHTA and CDR2 is FQGNSA. There are 16 residues in the CDR3. The V and J ends lost 3 bases and 14 bases, in that order; junction bases with no gene match: 16. The CDR3 DNA is TGTGCCAGCAGCTTTACCCCGGGACAGAAAGTATCTTCCCTCCACTTT. Protein sequence: CASSFTPGQKVSSLHF.

This rearrangement joins TRBV19 to TRBJ2-7, with 11 bases lining up with TRBD1. V lost 5 bases to trimming and J lost 2 bases; unmatched junction nucleotides: 5. The CDR3 runs to 15 residues. Germline V gives CDR1 LNHDA, CDR2 SQIVND (reference sequence). The CDR3 DNA follows: TGTGCCAGTAGTCCCCGGACAGGGGGCACCTACGAGCAGTACTTC. Amino acids: CASSPRTGGTYEQYF.

The CDR3 DNA sequence: TGTGCCAGTAGTATTCGACAGGGCACTAATGAAAAACTGTTTTTT. Translation gives CASSIRQGTNEKLFF. This sequence joins TRBV19 and TRBJ1-4; 7 nucleotides match TRBD1. CDR1 and CDR2 from the germline V gene are LNHDA and SQIVND (reference sequence). The CDR3 covers 15 residues. The J segment lost 2 bases and the V segment lost 3 bases, leaving 3 bases of the junction unmatched.

The rearrangement links TRBV7-2 to TRBJ2-1, with TRBD1 matching 10 bases. Looked up from germline, CDR1 is SGHTA and CDR2 is FQGNSA. V was pared by 3 bases and J by 5 bases, with 7 bases of the junction left unmatched. The CDR3 is 16 residues long. CDR3 nucleotides: TGTGCCAGCAGCTTCGCGATCGGGACAGGGGACAATGAGCAGTTCTTC. This gives the protein CASSFAIGTGDNEQFF.

The chain recombines TRBV5-1 with TRBJ1-1; unclear D gene. Germline CDR1 and CDR2: SGHRS and YFSETQ. With 4 bases removed from V and 3 bases from J, the gap between germline ends came to 10 bases. The CDR3 is 13 amino acids. CDR3 sequence (DNA): TGCGCCAGCAGCGCGGAGACTTACACTGAAGCTTTCTTT. This encodes CASSAETYTEAFF.

This clone showed up just once. This rearrangement joins TRBV4-1 to TRBJ1-2; 8 positions match TRBD1. Unmatched junction bases numbered 3, after V lost 4 bases and J lost 2 bases. Per germline, CDR1 MGHRA and CDR2 YSYEKL. The CDR3 is 14 residues long. The CDR3 spells CASSLRQGNYGYTF. The CDR3, as DNA: TGCGCCAGCAGCCTTAGACAGGGGAACTATGGCTACACCTTC.

V gene TRBV2 combines with J gene TRBJ2-2; TRBD1 aligns across 10 bases. The CDR3 length is 15 residues. J was trimmed by 6 bases and V by 6 bases; bases with no gene match: 7. Germline assignment: CDR1 SNHLY and CDR2 FYNNEI. The CDR3 DNA is TGTGCCAGCAGGAGGAGGACAGGGGGTCCCGGGGAGCTGTTTTTT. It translates to CASRRRTGGPGELFF.

The rearrangement joins TRBV5-1 to TRBJ2-7; 10 nucleotides line up with TRBD1. V lost 2 bases, J lost 5 bases, and 10 bases stayed unmatched. Germline V CDR1 and CDR2: SGHRS, YFSETQ. The length of the CDR3 is 16 residues. The CDR3 DNA reads TGCGCCAGCAGCTTCTCGCCCGGGACAGGGGACAACGAGCAGTACTTC. The encoded protein is CASSFSPGTGDNEQYF.

The chain has TRBV9 and TRBJ2-5, with 8 bases fitting TRBD1. Losses at the gene ends were 0 bases for V and 2 bases for J; bases not matched to a gene: 3. The germline V gene encodes CDR1 SGDLS and CDR2 YYNGEE. CDR3 length: 15 residues. CDR3 DNA: TGTGCCAGCAGCGTAGGAGACAGGGGTCAAGAGACCCAGTACTTC. Translation gives CASSVGDRGQETQYF.